This entry lists 6 T cell receptor beta chains sequenced from one sample in a study of T cell responses to AZD1222 COVID-19 vaccine. Assay: immunoSEQ multiplex PCR; the TCRdb copy retains only in-frame clones and omits some. The sample consists of approximately 150,000 clones, just under 95% of them appearing once. The input for sequencing was peripheral blood, taken on day 0 of AZD1222 vaccination. The source of these receptors is an adult in good health.

The chain links TRBV27 to TRBJ2-6; possibly TRBD1 for D (6 bases). The germline V gene encodes CDR1 MNHEY and CDR2 SMNVEV (reference sequence). The CDR3 loop spans 16 amino acids. Trimming took off 8 bases at V and 1 base at J, with 15 bases between the two ends. The CDR3 here is CASGPGQRSGANVLTF. The CDR3 DNA follows: TGTGCCAGCGGCCCCGGACAGAGATCTGGGGCCAACGTCCTGACTTTC.

The rearrangement links TRBV9 to TRBJ2-3, with D uncertain. CDR1 is SGDLS and CDR2 is YYNGEE in the germline V gene. The CDR3 sequence is 16 residues long. Trimming cost V 0 bases and J 3 bases, with 14 bases left between them. The DNA of the CDR3 is TGTGCCAGCAGCGTAGGTGTAGTGACGACTACAGATACGCAGTATTTT. It translates to CASSVGVVTTTDTQYF.

The chain couples TRBV12-3 or TRBV12-4 to TRBJ2-7; D is unresolved. The CDR3 extends over 12 amino acids. Trimming removed 6 bases at V and 3 bases at J, with 9 bases between. This chain's CDR3 is CASRDAFYEQYF. The CDR3, as DNA: TGTGCCAGCAGGGACGCCTTCTACGAGCAGTACTTC.

The chain uses TRBV10-3 and TRBJ2-3; 10 nucleotides agree with TRBD1. V lost 7 bases, J lost 5 bases, and 6 bases stayed unmatched. Germline-derived CDR1 and CDR2 are ENHRY and SYGVKD. This CDR3 has 14 residues. The DNA for the CDR3 is TGTGCCATCAAGGGGACAGGGGTTGTAGATACGCAGTATTTT. Translated: CAIKGTGVVDTQYF.

This clone has just one count. The CDR3 sequence is CASSKDRGGQPQHF. For the CDR3, the DNA is TGTGCCAGCAGCAAAGACAGGGGCGGTCAGCCCCAGCATTTT. The chain joins TRBV6-5 to TRBJ1-5; TRBD1 aligns across 8 bases. V lost 6 bases and J lost 6; bases outside the gene matches: 7. There are 14 residues in the CDR3. Germline CDR1 MNHEY, CDR2 SVGAGI.

The chain couples TRBV27 to TRBJ1-2; weak D call: TRBD1 (6 bases). Per germline, CDR1 MNHEY and CDR2 SMNVEV (reference sequence). The CDR3 is 15 residues long. The V and J ends lost 5 bases and 0 bases respectively, with 13 bases between them. The CDR3 sequence: CASSPQGVTNYGYTF. CDR3 DNA: TGTGCCAGCAGTCCACAGGGTGTGACTAACTATGGCTACACCTTC.